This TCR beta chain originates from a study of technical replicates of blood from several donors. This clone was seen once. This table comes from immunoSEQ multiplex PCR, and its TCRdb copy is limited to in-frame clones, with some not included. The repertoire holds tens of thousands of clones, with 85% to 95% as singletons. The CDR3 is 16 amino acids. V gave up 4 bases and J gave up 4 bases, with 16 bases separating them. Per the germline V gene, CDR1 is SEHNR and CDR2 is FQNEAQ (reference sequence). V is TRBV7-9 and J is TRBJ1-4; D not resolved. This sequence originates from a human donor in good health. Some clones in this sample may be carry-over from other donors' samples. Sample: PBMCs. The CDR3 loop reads CASSSIRGQLNEKLFF. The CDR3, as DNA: TGTGCCAGCAGCTCGATTCGAGGCCAGCTTAATGAAAAACTGTTTTTT.